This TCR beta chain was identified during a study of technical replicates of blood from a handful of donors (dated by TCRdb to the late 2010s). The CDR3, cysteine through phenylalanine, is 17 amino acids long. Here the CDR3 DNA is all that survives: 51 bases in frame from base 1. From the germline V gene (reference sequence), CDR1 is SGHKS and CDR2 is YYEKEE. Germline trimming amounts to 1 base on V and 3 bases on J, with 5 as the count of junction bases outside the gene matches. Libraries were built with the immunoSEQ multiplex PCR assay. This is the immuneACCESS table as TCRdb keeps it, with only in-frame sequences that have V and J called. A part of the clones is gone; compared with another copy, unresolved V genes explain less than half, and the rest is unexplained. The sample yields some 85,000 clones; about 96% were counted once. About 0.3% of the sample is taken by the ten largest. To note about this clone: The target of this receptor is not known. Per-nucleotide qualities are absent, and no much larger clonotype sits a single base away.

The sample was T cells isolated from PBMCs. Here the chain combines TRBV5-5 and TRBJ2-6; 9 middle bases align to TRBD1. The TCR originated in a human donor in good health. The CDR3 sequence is CASSLTGGFGGANVLTF. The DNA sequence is TGTGCCAGCAGCTTGACAGGGGGCTTTGGTGGGGCCAACGTCCTGACTTTC.